This TCR beta chain was recorded in a study of blood T cell repertoires in COVID-19. The wider study: The origin of the acute and convalescent COVID-19 samples was the United States, Italy and Spain. PBMCs, B-cell-depleted T cells, or T cells provided the cDNA or gDNA that made up the material.

Source study methods: Using reference gene primer amplification, nucleated cell counts were estimated. TCRdb keeps only in-frame clones here, not all; method: immunoSEQ multiplex PCR. From that table come the V and J calls and clone size; the DNA was used to work out D and trimming. The table records approximately 320,000 clones, under 90% of them present only once. There are 12 residues in the CDR3. The V and J ends lost 11 bases and 5 bases respectively, with 10 bases between them. The germline V gene encodes CDR1 SEHNR and CDR2 FQNEAQ (reference sequence). Patients in Seattle were enrolled during active infection, then followed longitudinally.

Sequencing was carried out using peripheral blood. The TCR sequence derives from a woman aged 25 to 39 with COVID-19, enrolled during active disease. The rearrangement uses TRBV7-9 and TRBJ1-6, with D tentatively TRBD1 (5 bases). The CDR3, as DNA: TGTGCCTGGGGCGCGGATAATTCACCCCTCCACTTT. Protein: CAWGADNSPLHF.